These T cell receptor beta chains were read from a single sample in a study of blood T cell repertoires in COVID-19. Profiled with immunoSEQ multiplex PCR; TCRdb holds only in-frame clones, not every one. The data show 190,000 or so clones, 80% to 85% seen once. The sequenced sample was PBMCs or T cells enriched from blood (not recorded which). The receptors stem from a man aged 40-50 years who had recovered from COVID-19. Each CDR3 is given with its conserved first and last residue. Each record gives: CDR3 protein, J gene, clone size, V gene, CDR3 length. Rows give clone size only sometimes, using once, few, many, or a class for an expanded clone.

CASSQAPSGAEKLFF	TRBJ1-4	NA	TRBV4-1	15
CASRNPGQGAHTQYF	TRBJ2-3	NA	TRBV28	15
CASSFGQGRYSNQPQHF	TRBJ1-5	NA	TRBV4-1	17
CATSGREGGGTEAFF	TRBJ1-1	NA	TRBV24-1	15
CASSEPLSGTNEKLFF	TRBJ1-4	NA	TRBV5-1	16
CASSRNAAGGLLTTVNEQFF	TRBJ2-1	NA	TRBV5-1	20
CASSRDSITDTQYF	TRBJ2-3	NA	TRBV9	14
CASSEFSTEAFF	TRBJ1-1	few	TRBV25-1	12
CASRGRRFGETQYF	TRBJ2-5	NA	TRBV27	14
CASSEYEDGYTF	TRBJ1-2	NA	TRBV2	12
CASSLRGTGELFF	TRBJ2-2	NA	TRBV11-3	13
CASSPGQGSDTQYF	TRBJ2-3	NA	TRBV5-1	14
CATQPQRGYNEQFF	TRBJ2-1	few	TRBV27	14
CATSRGGGLNTEAFF	TRBJ1-1	NA	TRBV15	15
CASSADGIPDYGYTF	TRBJ1-2	once	TRBV7-2	15
CASSQADRGYEQYF	TRBJ2-7	NA	TRBV4-2	14
CSASPPGIAVNTEAFF	TRBJ1-1	NA	TRBV20-1	16
CASSPEAGNWRYTF	TRBJ1-2	NA	TRBV4-1	14
CASSLFRSDTQYF	TRBJ2-3	NA	TRBV11-2	13
CASSHLETSTEQFF	TRBJ2-1	once	TRBV21-1	14